These 6 T cell receptor beta chains were all obtained from the same sample, sequenced in a study of blood T cell repertoires in COVID-19. Repertoires were generated with immunoSEQ multiplex PCR, while TCRdb's copy carries only in-frame clones and drops some. The sample records 320,000 or so clones, around 90% being singletons. Sequenced: PBMCs or T cells enriched from blood (not recorded which). These TCRs come from a man aged 30-40 years who had recovered from COVID-19.

The rearrangement joins TRBV5-5 to TRBJ1-2, with no clear D. Trimming shortened V by 0 bases and J by 1 base, and 13 bases separated the two germline ends. Germline V gene sequence: CDR1 SGHKS, CDR2 YYEKEE (reference sequence). CDR3 length: 16 residues. CDR3 protein: CASSLELAANNYGYTF. As DNA, the CDR3 is TGTGCCAGCAGCTTGGAGCTGGCGGCCAATAACTATGGCTACACCTTC.

DNA for the CDR3: TGCAGCACCCGAAAGGGGGGGGGAGCGGGTGAGCAGTTCTTC. Its translation: CSTRKGGGAGEQFF. The chain has TRBV29-1 and TRBJ2-1; a weak D match, TRBD2 (7 bases). The length of the CDR3 is 14 residues. V was pared by 8 bases and J by 9 bases, with 23 bases between. CDR1 and CDR2 (germline): SQVTM, ANQGSEA.

The chain is built from TRBV9 and TRBJ2-7, with TRBD2 as a possible D gene (7 bases). V lost 0 bases, J lost 2 bases, and 12 bases lay in between. This CDR3 comprises 15 residues. The germline V gene encodes CDR1 SGDLS and CDR2 YYNGEE. This CDR3 reads CASSVEGGPAYEQYF. The CDR3 DNA is TGTGCCAGCAGCGTAGAGGGGGGGCCAGCCTACGAGCAGTACTTC.

CDR3 protein: CASSYWAQQPTYEQYF. The CDR3 DNA is TGTGCCAGCAGTTATTGGGCCCAGCAACCAACATACGAGCAGTACTTC. This rearrangement joins TRBV6-5 to TRBJ2-7; D remains unclear. The germline V and J ends were trimmed by 3 bases and 4 bases, with 19 bases remaining between them. The CDR3 covers 16 residues. Germline values: CDR1 MNHEY, CDR2 SVGAGI.

The chain links TRBV11-3 to TRBJ2-3; 11 bases are shared with TRBD2. Germline V gives CDR1 SGHNT, CDR2 YENEEA. V was pared by 4 bases and J by 4 bases, with 13 bases of the junction left unmatched. CDR3 size: 18 residues. The CDR3 DNA sequence: TGTGCCAGCAGCTCCGACGGGCTAGCGGGGGGCAACTCAGATACGCAGTATTTT. This gives the protein CASSSDGLAGGNSDTQYF.

This clone appeared once. This chain connects TRBV12-3 or TRBV12-4 to TRBJ1-2; a possible D gene is TRBD1 (6 bases). V was cut by 7 bases and J by 4 bases, with 13 bases left in between. This CDR3 is built from 13 residues. CDR3 region: CASNPDRSYGYTF. CDR3 DNA: TGTGCCAGCAACCCCGACAGGAGCTATGGCTACACCTTC.